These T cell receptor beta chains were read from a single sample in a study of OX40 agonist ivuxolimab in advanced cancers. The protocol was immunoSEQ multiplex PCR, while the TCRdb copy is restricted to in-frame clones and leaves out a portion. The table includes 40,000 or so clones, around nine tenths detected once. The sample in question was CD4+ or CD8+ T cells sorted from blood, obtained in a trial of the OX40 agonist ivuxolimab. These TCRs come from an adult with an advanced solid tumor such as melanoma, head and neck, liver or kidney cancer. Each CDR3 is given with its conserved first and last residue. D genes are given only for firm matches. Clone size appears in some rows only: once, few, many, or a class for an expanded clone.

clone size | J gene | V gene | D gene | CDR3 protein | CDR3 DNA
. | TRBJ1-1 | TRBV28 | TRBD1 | CASSLPPDRGQFTEAFF | TGTGCCAGCAGTTTACCCCCTGACAGGGGGCAATTTACTGAAGCTTTCTTT
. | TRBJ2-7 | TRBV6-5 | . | CASSHPEGEQYF | TGTGCCAGCAGCCATCCGGAGGGCGAGCAGTACTTC
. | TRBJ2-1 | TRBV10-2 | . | CASSESRAYEQFF | TGCGCCAGCAGTGAGTCAAGGGCCTACGAGCAGTTCTTC
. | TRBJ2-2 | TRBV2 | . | CASIDGSGTGELFF | TGTGCCAGCATCGACGGGAGTGGGACCGGGGAGCTGTTTTTT
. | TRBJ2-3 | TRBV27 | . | CASSPLPGEALADTQYF | TGTGCCAGCAGTCCCCTTCCAGGGGAAGCTTTGGCAGATACGCAGTATTTT
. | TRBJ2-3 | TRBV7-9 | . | CASSLTVLDTQYF | TGTGCCAGCAGCCTTACGGTACTGGATACGCAGTATTTT
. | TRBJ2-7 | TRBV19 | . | CASSPISPAEQYF | TGTGCCAGTAGTCCTATCTCGCCGGCCGAGCAGTACTTC
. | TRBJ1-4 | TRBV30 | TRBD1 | CASDLGQGNEKLFF | TGTGCCTCCGACCTGGGACAGGGGAATGAAAAACTGTTTTTT
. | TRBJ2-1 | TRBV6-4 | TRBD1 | CASSTTGTNEQFF | TGTGCCAGCAGTACGACAGGGACGAATGAGCAGTTCTTC
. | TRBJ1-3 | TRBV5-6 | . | CASSIGTRGNTIYF | TGTGCCAGCAGCATCGGTACGCGCGGAAACACCATATATTTT
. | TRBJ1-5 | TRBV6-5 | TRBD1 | CASSLTGWDQPQHF | TGTGCCAGCAGTTTGACAGGGTGGGATCAGCCCCAGCATTTT
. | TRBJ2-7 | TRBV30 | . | CAWSVWGYEQYF | TGTGCCTGGAGTGTTTGGGGCTACGAGCAGTACTTC
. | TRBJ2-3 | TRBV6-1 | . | CASSDPLGEGTDTQYF | TGTGCCAGCAGTGACCCCCTCGGGGAAGGCACAGATACGCAGTATTTT
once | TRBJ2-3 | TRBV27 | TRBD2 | CASSRLPGLAENTDTQYF | TGTGCCAGCAGCCGACTCCCGGGACTAGCGGAGAACACAGATACGCAGTATTTT
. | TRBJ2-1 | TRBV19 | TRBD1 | CATKTGYNEQFF | TGTGCCACCAAGACAGGGTACAATGAGCAGTTCTTC
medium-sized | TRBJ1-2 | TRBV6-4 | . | CASSDAAGSGGYTF | TGTGCCAGCAGTGACGCGGCGGGTTCAGGTGGCTACACCTTC
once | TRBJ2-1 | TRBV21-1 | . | CASSFSSGRARHFHNEQFF | TGTGCCAGCAGTTTTTCTAGCGGGAGGGCCCGCCACTTCCACAATGAGCAGTTCTTC
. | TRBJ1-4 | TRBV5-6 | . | CASSLAGSNEKLFF | TGTGCCAGCAGTTTGGCAGGGTCTAATGAAAAACTGTTTTTT
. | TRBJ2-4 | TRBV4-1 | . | CASSHGTLTNIQYF | TGCGCCAGCAGCCACGGGACATTGACAAACATTCAGTACTTC
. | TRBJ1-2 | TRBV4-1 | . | CASSHRAPAYGYTF | TGCGCCAGCAGCCACCGTGCCCCTGCCTATGGCTACACCTTC
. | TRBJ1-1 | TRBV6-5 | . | CASSSTTQGAFF | TGTGCCAGCAGTTCCACGACCCAAGGGGCTTTCTTT
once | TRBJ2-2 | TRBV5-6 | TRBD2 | CASSRGLAGQGGELFF | TGTGCCAGCAGCCGTGGACTAGCGGGACAGGGCGGGGAGCTGTTTTTT
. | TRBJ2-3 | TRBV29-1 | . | CSAHAGGGDTQYF | TGCAGCGCCCACGCCGGTGGCGGGGATACGCAGTATTTT
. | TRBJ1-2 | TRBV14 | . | CASSRQETNYGYTF | TGTGCCAGCAGCCGACAGGAGACAAACTATGGCTACACCTTC
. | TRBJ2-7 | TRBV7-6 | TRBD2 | CASSPQTSGSGEQYF | TGTGCCAGCAGCCCCCAGACTAGCGGGAGTGGCGAGCAGTACTTC
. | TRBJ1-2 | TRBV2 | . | CASTLVTGVGYGYTF | TGTGCCAGCACACTAGTAACCGGGGTCGGCTATGGCTACACCTTC
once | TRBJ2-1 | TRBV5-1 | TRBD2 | CASSSHPGLAGTIYNEQFF | TGCGCCAGCAGCTCACATCCGGGACTAGCGGGTACTATCTACAATGAGCAGTTCTTC
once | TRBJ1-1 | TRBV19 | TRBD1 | CASGEGGRTEAFF | TGTGCCAGTGGGGAAGGGGGCCGCACTGAAGCTTTCTTT
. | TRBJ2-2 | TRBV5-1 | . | CASSHTGELFF | TGCGCCAGCAGCCACACCGGGGAGCTGTTTTTT
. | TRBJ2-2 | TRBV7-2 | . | CASRTQTGELFF | TGTGCCAGCAGGACTCAAACCGGGGAGCTGTTTTTT
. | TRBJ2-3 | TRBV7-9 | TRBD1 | CASSRPKGTGAGGEDTQYF | TGTGCCAGCAGCCGACCAAAGGGGACAGGGGCCGGCGGAGAAGATACGCAGTATTTT
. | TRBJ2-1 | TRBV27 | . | CASAPAGIYNEQFF | TGTGCCAGCGCGCCTGCCGGGATCTACAATGAGCAGTTCTTC
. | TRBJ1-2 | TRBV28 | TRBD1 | CASHGTGGYGYTF | TGTGCCAGCCACGGGACAGGGGGCTATGGCTACACCTTC
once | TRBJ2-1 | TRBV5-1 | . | CASSGETGDLYNEQFF | TGCGCCAGCAGCGGGGAGACGGGGGACTTATACAATGAGCAGTTCTTC
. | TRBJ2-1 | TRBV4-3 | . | CASSQALYKEQFF | TGCGCCAGCAGCCAAGCGCTATATAAAGAGCAGTTCTTC
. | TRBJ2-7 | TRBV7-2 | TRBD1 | CASSLRQGSYEQYF | TGTGCCAGCAGCCTCCGACAGGGATCCTACGAGCAGTACTTC
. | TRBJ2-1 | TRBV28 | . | CASSVRRTRIDEQFF | TGTGCCAGCAGTGTCAGGAGGACAAGAATTGATGAGCAGTTCTTC
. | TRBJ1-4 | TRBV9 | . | CASSGGVATNEKLFF | TGTGCCAGCAGCGGGGGGGTCGCAACTAATGAAAAACTGTTTTTT
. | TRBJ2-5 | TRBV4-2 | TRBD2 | CASSTARLAEETQYF | TGTGCCAGCAGCACGGCGAGGCTAGCGGAAGAGACCCAGTACTTC
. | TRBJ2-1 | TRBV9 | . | CASSVGWADLFF | TGTGCCAGCAGCGTTGGGTGGGCGGATCTGTTCTTC
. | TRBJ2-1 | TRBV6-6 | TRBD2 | CASSGTSGGVSEQFF | TGTGCCAGCAGCGGGACTAGCGGGGGAGTGAGTGAGCAGTTCTTC
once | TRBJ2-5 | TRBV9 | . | CASSVVGETQYF | TGTGCCAGCAGCGTAGTCGGAGAGACCCAGTACTTC
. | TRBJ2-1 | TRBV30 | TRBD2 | CAWSVVNLAGGEQFF | TGTGCCTGGAGTGTAGTGAACCTAGCGGGAGGTGAGCAGTTCTTC
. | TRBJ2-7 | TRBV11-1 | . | CASSLVLQGYYEQYF | TGTGCCAGCAGCTTAGTATTGCAGGGGTACTACGAGCAGTACTTC
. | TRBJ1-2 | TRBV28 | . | CASSTGTYYGYTF | TGTGCCAGCAGTACAGGGACATACTATGGCTACACCTTC
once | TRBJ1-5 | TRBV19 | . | CASMLGVNQPQHF | TGTGCCAGTATGCTAGGGGTCAATCAGCCCCAGCATTTT
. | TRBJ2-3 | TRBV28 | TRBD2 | CASSLLGTSLGMDTQYF | TGTGCCAGCAGTTTACTTGGGACTAGCTTGGGGATGGATACGCAGTATTTT
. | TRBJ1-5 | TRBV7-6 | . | CASSKASGEPQHF | TGTGCCAGCAGCAAAGCCTCAGGGGAGCCCCAGCATTTT
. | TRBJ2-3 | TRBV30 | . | CAWSDPGWGTDTQYF | TGTGCCTGGAGTGACCCCGGCTGGGGCACAGATACGCAGTATTTT
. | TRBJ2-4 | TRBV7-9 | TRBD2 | CASSPPGLAGENIQYF | TGTGCCAGCAGCCCCCCGGGACTAGCGGGAGAAAACATTCAGTACTTC
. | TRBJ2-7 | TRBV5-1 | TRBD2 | CASSYPGGYEQYF | TGCGCCAGCAGCTACCCGGGAGGCTACGAGCAGTACTTC
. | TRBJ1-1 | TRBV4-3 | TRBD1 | CASSPSPGGGTEAFF | TGCGCCAGCAGCCCAAGTCCAGGGGGCGGCACTGAAGCTTTCTTT
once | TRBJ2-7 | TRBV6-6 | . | CASSYSTYEQYF | TGTGCCAGCAGTTACTCAACCTACGAGCAGTACTTC
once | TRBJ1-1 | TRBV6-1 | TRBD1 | CASSEEGQGVVGNTEAFF | TGTGCCAGCAGTGAAGAGGGACAGGGGGTTGTTGGTAACACTGAAGCTTTCTTT
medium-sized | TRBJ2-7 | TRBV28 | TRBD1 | CASSPHRGHHEQYF | TGTGCCAGCAGTCCCCACAGGGGGCACCACGAGCAGTACTTC
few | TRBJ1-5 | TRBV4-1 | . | CASSQDWALAQPQHF | TGCGCCAGCAGCCAAGATTGGGCCCTAGCTCAGCCCCAGCATTTT
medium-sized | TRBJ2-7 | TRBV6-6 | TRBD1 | CASSRDRVQQYF | TGTGCCAGCAGTCGGGACAGGGTCCAGCAGTACTTC
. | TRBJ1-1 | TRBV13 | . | CASSLTGKNTEAFF | TGTGCCAGCAGCTTAACAGGGAAGAACACTGAAGCTTTCTTT
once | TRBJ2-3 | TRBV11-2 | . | CASSGFDGREASTDTQYF | TGTGCCAGCAGCGGATTCGACGGGCGGGAAGCTAGCACAGATACGCAGTATTTT
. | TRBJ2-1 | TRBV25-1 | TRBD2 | CASSASGSAINEQFF | TGTGCCAGCAGTGCCAGCGGGAGTGCTATCAATGAGCAGTTCTTC